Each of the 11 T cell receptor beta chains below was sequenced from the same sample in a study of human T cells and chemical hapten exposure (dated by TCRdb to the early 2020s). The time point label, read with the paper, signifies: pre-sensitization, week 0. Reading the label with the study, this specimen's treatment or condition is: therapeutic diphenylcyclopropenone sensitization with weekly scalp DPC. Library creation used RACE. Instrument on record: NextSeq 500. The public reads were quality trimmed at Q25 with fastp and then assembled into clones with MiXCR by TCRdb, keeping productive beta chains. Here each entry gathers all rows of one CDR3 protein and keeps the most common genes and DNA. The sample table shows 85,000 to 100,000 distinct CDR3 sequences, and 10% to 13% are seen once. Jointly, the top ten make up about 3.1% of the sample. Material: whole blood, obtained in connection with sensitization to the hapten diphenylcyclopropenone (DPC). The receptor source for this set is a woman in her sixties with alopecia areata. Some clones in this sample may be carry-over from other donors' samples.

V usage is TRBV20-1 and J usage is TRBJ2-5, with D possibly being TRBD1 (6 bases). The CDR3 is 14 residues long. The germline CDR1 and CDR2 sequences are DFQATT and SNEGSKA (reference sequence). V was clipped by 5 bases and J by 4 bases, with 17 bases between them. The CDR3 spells CSAQITGFSETQYF. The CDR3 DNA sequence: TGCAGTGCTCAAATAACAGGGTTTTCAGAGACCCAGTACTTC.

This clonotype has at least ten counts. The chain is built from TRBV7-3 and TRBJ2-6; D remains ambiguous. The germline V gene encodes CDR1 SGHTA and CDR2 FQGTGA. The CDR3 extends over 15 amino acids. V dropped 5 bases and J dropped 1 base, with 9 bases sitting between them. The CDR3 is CASSLEVSGANVLTF. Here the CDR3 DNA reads TGTGCCAGCAGCCTCGAAGTATCTGGGGCCAACGTCCTGACTTTC.

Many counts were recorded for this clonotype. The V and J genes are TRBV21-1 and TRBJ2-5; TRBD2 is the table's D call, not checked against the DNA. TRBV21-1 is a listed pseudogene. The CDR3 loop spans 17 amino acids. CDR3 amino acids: CASTKISLAGEQETQYF. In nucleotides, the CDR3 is TGTGCCAGCACCAAGATTTCTTTAGCGGGGGAACAAGAGACCCAGTACTTC.

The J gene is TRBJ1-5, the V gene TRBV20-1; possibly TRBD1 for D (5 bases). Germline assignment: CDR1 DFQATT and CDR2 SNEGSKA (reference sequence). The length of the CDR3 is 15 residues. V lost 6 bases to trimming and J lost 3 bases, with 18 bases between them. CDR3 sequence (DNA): TGCAGTGCCATCGATCCGGGACGGATCAATCAGCCCCAGCATTTT. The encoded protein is CSAIDPGRINQPQHF.

DNA of the CDR3: TGTGCCAGCAGCCAGCCCGGGGGAGGAAACACTGAAGCTTTCTTT. It is translated as CASSQPGGGNTEAFF. The genes are TRBV3-1 and TRBJ1-1; D is perhaps TRBD1 (5 bases). The germline V gene encodes CDR1 LGHDT and CDR2 YNNKEL (reference sequence). The CDR3 sequence is 15 residues long. Trimming removed 3 bases at V and 2 bases at J, with 13 bases between.

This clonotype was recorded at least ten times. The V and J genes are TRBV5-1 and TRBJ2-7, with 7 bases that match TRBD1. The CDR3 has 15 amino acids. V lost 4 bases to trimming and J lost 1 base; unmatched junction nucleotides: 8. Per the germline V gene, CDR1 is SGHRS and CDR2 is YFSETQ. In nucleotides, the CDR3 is TGCGCCAGCAGCATGCAACCGACAGGGTCCTACGAGCAGTACTTC. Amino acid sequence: CASSMQPTGSYEQYF.

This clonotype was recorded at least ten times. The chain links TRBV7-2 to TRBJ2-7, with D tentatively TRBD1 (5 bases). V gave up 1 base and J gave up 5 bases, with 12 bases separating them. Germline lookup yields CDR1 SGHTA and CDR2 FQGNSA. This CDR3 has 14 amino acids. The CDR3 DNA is TGTGCCAGCAGCTTAGTCCAGGGTAACCACGAGCAGTACTTC. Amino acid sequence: CASSLVQGNHEQYF.

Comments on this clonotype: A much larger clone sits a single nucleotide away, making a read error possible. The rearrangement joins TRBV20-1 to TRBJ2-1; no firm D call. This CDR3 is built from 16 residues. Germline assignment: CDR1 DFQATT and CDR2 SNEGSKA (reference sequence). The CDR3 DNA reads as TGCAGTGCTAGAGATCATAAAGCGCCCTCCTTCAATGAGCAGTTCTTC. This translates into CSARDHKAPSFNEQFF.

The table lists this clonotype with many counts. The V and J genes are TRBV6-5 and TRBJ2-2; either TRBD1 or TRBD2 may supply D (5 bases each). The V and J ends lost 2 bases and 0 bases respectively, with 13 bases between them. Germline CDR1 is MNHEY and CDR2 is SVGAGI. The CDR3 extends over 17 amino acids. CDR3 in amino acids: CASSYQRTKANTGELFF. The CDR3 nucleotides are TGTGCCAGCAGTTACCAGCGGACAAAGGCGAACACCGGGGAGCTGTTTTTT.

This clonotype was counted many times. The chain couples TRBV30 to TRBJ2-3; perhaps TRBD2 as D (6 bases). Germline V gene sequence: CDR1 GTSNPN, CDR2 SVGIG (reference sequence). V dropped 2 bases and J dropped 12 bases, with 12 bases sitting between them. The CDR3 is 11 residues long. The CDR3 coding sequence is TGTGCCTGGAGTAACGGGGGAGATCAGTATTTT. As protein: CAWSNGGDQYF.

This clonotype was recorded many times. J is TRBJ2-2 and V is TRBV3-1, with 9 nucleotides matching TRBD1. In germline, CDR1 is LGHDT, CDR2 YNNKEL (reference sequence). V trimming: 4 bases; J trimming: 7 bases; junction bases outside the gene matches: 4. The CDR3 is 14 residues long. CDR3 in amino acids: CASSPGQGSGELFF. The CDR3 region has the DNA TGTGCCAGCAGCCCGGGACAGGGAAGCGGGGAGCTGTTTTTT.